This TCR beta chain was obtained from a study of T cell clones after liver transplantation. Regarding the study as a whole: Post-transplant time points were not standardized, so conclusions are preliminary.

The ends lost 5 bases at V and 4 bases at J; junction bases unmatched: 4. Germline V gene lookup returns CDR1 LNHDA and CDR2 SQIVND (reference sequence). This CDR3 comprises 14 residues. Clones were sequenced by immunoSEQ multiplex PCR, and TCRdb holds only the in-frame ones, with some missing. The sample shows around 75,000 clones, around four fifths of them seen only once. This clone was detected a few times. As yet, its antigen is unknown. The chain uses TRBV19 and TRBJ2-7, with 11 bases matching TRBD1. The TCR comes from a human patient who received a liver transplant. The T cells may come from the graft donor. Sequenced here: CD4+ T cells from blood, sampled around 50 months after liver transplant. The CDR3 DNA sequence: TGTGCCAGTAGTGGCGGGACAGGGGGTTACGAGCAGTACTTC. It codes for CASSGGTGGYEQYF. The full variable domain, its missing parts supplied by reference TRBV19 and TRBJ2-7, is DGGITQSPKYLFRKEGQNVTLSCEQNLNHDAMYWYRQDPGQGLRLIYYSQIVNDFQKGDIAEGYSVSREKKESFPLTVTSAQKNPTAFYLCASSGGTGGYEQYFGPGTRLTVT.